This TCR beta chain is drawn from a study of graft-versus-host responses after intestinal transplantation. TCRdb's table, derived via immunoSEQ multiplex PCR, lists solely in-frame clones and lacks some. The sample records roughly 120,000 clones, approximately 92% being singletons. Germline values: CDR1 SGHRS, CDR2 YFSETQ. V was clipped by 0 bases and J by 3 bases, with 10 bases between them. The CDR3 consists of 14 residues. Worth noting for this clone: Its antigen is undetermined.

This sequence originates from a human donor who was the organ donor for an intestinal transplant. The input for sequencing was unstimulated CD4+ T cells sorted from spleen or lymph node cells, taken before transplant. The rearrangement joins TRBV5-1 to TRBJ2-7; no clear D. CDR3: CASSLALQNYEQYF. The CDR3 nucleotides read TGCGCCAGCAGCTTGGCCCTACAGAACTACGAGCAGTACTTC. The full variable domain, rest sourced from reference TRBV5-1 and TRBJ2-7, is KAGVTQTPRYLIKTRGQQVTLSCSPISGHRSVSWYQQTPGQGLQFLFEYFSETQRNKGNFPGRFSGRQFSNSRSEMNVSTLELGDSALYLCASSLALQNYEQYFGPGTRLTVT.